A single sample is the source of the 21 T cell receptor beta chains below, sequenced in a study of cytomegalovirus exposure and HLA in healthy donors (dated by TCRdb to about 2017). Library prep was done by the immunoSEQ multiplex PCR assay. For the multiplex PCR, a mixture combining 60 forward primers for TCR Vbeta segments and 13 reverse primers for TCR Jbeta segments was used. Entries here come from immuneACCESS through TCRdb and include only in-frame sequences with V and J called. Some clones fail to appear in such tables; in the studies checked, an unresolved V gene covers under half of the shortfall, and the cause of the remainder is unknown. The sample data list around 120,000 clones, and 81% of these were observed just once. 3.9% of the sample is in the top ten clones. The sample consisted of PBMCs. The receptors were gathered from a woman in her 30s in good health and CMV-seronegative.

DNA of the CDR3: TGTGCCAGCAGCTTACGGGGAGACAGGGGCAACTATGGCTACACCTTC. Residues: CASSLRGDRGNYGYTF. This sequence joins TRBV7-9 and TRBJ1-2, with 8 nucleotides matching TRBD1. This CDR3 comprises 16 residues. Per germline, CDR1 SEHNR and CDR2 FQNEAQ (reference sequence). V dropped 2 bases and J dropped 2; count of bases not matched to a gene: 7.

This sequence joins TRBV19 and TRBJ1-1; TRBD1 might be the D (5 bases). V was cut by 9 bases and J by 1 base, with 12 bases left in between. CDR3 length: 13 amino acids. Per germline, CDR1 LNHDA and CDR2 SQIVND (reference sequence). The CDR3 DNA sequence: TGTGCCAGGGCGGGACGGGGGAACACTGAAGCTTTCTTT. It is translated as CARAGRGNTEAFF.

The chain is built from TRBV9 and TRBJ2-3; D perhaps matches TRBD2 (6 bases). The CDR3 has 17 amino acids. Germline lookup yields CDR1 SGDLS and CDR2 YYNGEE. V dropped 0 bases and J dropped 0 bases, with 14 bases sitting between them. CDR3 amino acids: CASSVGVGAGSTDTQYF. CDR3 DNA sequence: TGTGCCAGCAGCGTAGGGGTGGGAGCGGGTAGCACAGATACGCAGTATTTT.

This clone was observed a handful of times. The J gene is TRBJ1-3, the V gene TRBV7-6; possible D gene TRBD1, 5 bases. Germline V gene data show CDR1 as SGHVS and CDR2 as FNYEAQ. Trimming took off 5 bases at V and 0 bases at J, with 11 bases between the two ends. The length of the CDR3 is 15 residues. The CDR3 sequence: CASSPDSTSGNTIYF. For the CDR3, the DNA is TGTGCCAGCAGCCCAGACAGTACCTCTGGAAACACCATATATTTT. Supplemented by reference TRBV7-6 and TRBJ1-3, the full variable domain reads GAGVSQSPRYKVTKRGQDVALRCDPISGHVSLYWYRQALGQGPEFLTYFNYEAQQDKSGLPNDRFSAERPEGSISTLTIQRTEQRDSAMYRCASSPDSTSGNTIYFGEGSWLTVV.

With respect to this clone: Other DNA variants within this sample encode the same CDR3. This CDR3 is CASNLGWGALAKNIQYF. CDR3 sequence (DNA): TGTGCCAGCAACCTAGGATGGGGCGCGTTAGCCAAAAACATTCAGTACTTC. This chain connects TRBV2 to TRBJ2-4, with a tentative D call TRBD1 (5 bases). CDR1 and CDR2 (germline): SNHLY, FYNNEI. With 7 bases removed from V and 0 bases from J, the gap between germline ends came to 19 bases. CDR3 size: 17 residues.

This clone has just one count. This chain joins TRBV27 and TRBJ2-7; 13 bases are a match to TRBD2. This CDR3 region has 16 residues. Losses at the gene ends were 1 base for V and 5 bases for J; bases not matched to a gene: 5. CDR1 is MNHEY and CDR2 is SMNVEV in the germline V gene (reference sequence). The CDR3 reads CASSLLGTSGIHEQYF. Here the CDR3 DNA reads TGTGCCAGCAGTTTATTGGGGACTAGCGGGATCCACGAGCAGTACTTC.

The rearrangement links TRBV6-5 to TRBJ2-7; 10 nucleotides agree with TRBD2. Germline V gives CDR1 MNHEY, CDR2 SVGAGI. Trimming took 6 bases from V and 6 from J; bases not matched to a gene: 8. The CDR3 runs 14 residues. The CDR3 loop is CASSQLAGTSEQYF. The CDR3 DNA sequence: TGTGCCAGCAGCCAACTAGCGGGAACATCCGAGCAGTACTTC.

The rearrangement links TRBV28 to TRBJ2-5, with a possible D match to TRBD1 (6 bases). Looked up from germline, CDR1 is MDHEN and CDR2 is SYDVKM. The CDR3 loop spans 13 amino acids. Trimming shortened V by 4 bases and J by 4 bases, and 10 bases separated the two germline ends. CDR3 loop: CASSSRGLETQYF. The DNA of the CDR3 is TGTGCCAGCAGTTCCAGGGGCTTAGAGACCCAGTACTTC.

CDR3 nucleotide sequence: TGTGCCAGCAGCTTGGGACGACAGGGAAGGGTTCGAGAGACCCAGTACTTC. This codes for CASSLGRQGRVRETQYF. This chain joins TRBV5-4 and TRBJ2-5; 7 nucleotides align to TRBD1. This CDR3 spans 17 amino acids. CDR1 is SGHNT, CDR2 YYREEE, per germline (reference sequence). The ends lost 0 bases at V and 4 bases at J; junction bases unmatched: 12. The full variable domain, completed using reference TRBV5-4 and TRBJ2-5, is ETGVTQSPTHLIKTRGQQVTLRCSSQSGHNTVSWYQQALGQGPQFIFQYYREEENGRGNFPPRFSGLQFPNYSSELNVNALELDDSALYLCASSLGRQGRVRETQYFGPGTRLLVL.

The chain uses TRBV5-1 and TRBJ1-1; 11 nucleotides line up with TRBD1. Germline assignment: CDR1 SGHRS and CDR2 YFSETQ. The CDR3 covers 17 residues. V lost 3 bases and J lost 5; bases outside the gene matches: 12. The CDR3 DNA reads TGCGCCAGCAGCTGGGGGACAGGGGGTAATTGGGGGACTGAAGCTTTCTTT. This translates into CASSWGTGGNWGTEAFF.

The J gene is TRBJ1-1, the V gene TRBV6-6; 7 bases line up with TRBD1. CDR1 is MNHNY and CDR2 is SVGAGI in the germline V gene (reference sequence). Germline trimming cut 6 bases from V and 4 bases from J; bases unmatched to any gene: 8. The CDR3 runs to 14 residues. The DNA for the CDR3 is TGTGCCAGCAGCCTACAGGGGAGCGGCACTGAAGCTTTCTTT. This translates into CASSLQGSGTEAFF.

The gene calls are TRBV6-1 and TRBJ2-5, with D unclear. V dropped 5 bases and J dropped 3 bases, with 13 bases sitting between them. CDR1 and CDR2 from the germline V gene are MNHNS and SASEGT. The CDR3 runs to 14 residues. The CDR3 nucleotides are TGTGCCAGCAGTCAAATAACAAATGAAGAGACCCAGTACTTC. Its protein product is CASSQITNEETQYF.

This sequence joins TRBV19 and TRBJ2-7, with 10 bases matching TRBD2. This CDR3 contains 16 residues. Germline values: CDR1 LNHDA, CDR2 SQIVND (reference sequence). V shed 4 bases, J shed 1 base, and the junction held 7 bases outside the gene matches. The chain's CDR3 is CASSNIAGGLSYEQYF. In DNA, the CDR3 is TGTGCCAGTAGTAACATAGCGGGAGGATTATCCTACGAGCAGTACTTC.

The rearrangement uses TRBV27 and TRBJ1-5; possible D gene TRBD1, 5 bases. The ends were cut back, 5 bases at V and 4 bases at J, with 9 bases in the middle. Germline-derived CDR1 and CDR2 are MNHEY and SMNVEV (reference sequence). This CDR3 contains 13 residues. CDR3 DNA sequence: TGTGCCAGCAGTCCCAGGGTGAATCAGCCCCAGCATTTT. Its protein product is CASSPRVNQPQHF.

The chain combines TRBV15 with TRBJ2-1; 9 bases agree with TRBD2. V was pared by 0 bases and J by 8 bases, with 11 bases of the junction left unmatched. From germline, CDR1 is LNHNV and CDR2 YYDKDF (reference sequence). The CDR3 runs 17 residues. The CDR3 sequence: CATSRDLPGLAFDEQFF. CDR3 nucleotide sequence: TGTGCCACCAGCAGAGATCTCCCGGGACTAGCATTCGATGAGCAGTTCTTC.

This rearrangement joins TRBV19 to TRBJ1-5, with TRBD1 identical over 8 bases. CDR1 is LNHDA and CDR2 is SQIVND in the germline V gene (reference sequence). This CDR3 is 16 amino acids long. J lost 2 bases, V lost 3 bases, and 6 bases had no gene match. CDR3 residues: CASSIIGQGGNQPQHF. In DNA, the CDR3 is TGTGCCAGTAGTATTATTGGACAGGGAGGCAATCAGCCCCAGCATTTT.

This chain joins TRBV11-2 and TRBJ2-7; 7 bases are a match to TRBD2. Trimming removed 3 bases from V and 4 bases from J; junction bases left unmatched: 15. The CDR3 is 17 amino acids. Germline CDR1 SGHAT, CDR2 FQNNGV. The CDR3 DNA sequence: TGTGCCAGCAGCTTCGTTCGGGGGGAGGGACTACCGTACGAGCAGTACTTC. It codes for CASSFVRGEGLPYEQYF.

This clone was observed a handful of times. The gene calls are TRBV4-3 and TRBJ2-1; possible D gene TRBD2, 5 bases. Germline V gene sequence: CDR1 LGHNA, CDR2 YSLEER. The CDR3 has 15 amino acids. V was pared by 0 bases and J by 0 bases, with 6 bases between. The CDR3 coding sequence is TGCGCCAGCAGCCAAGACCGGGACTCCTACAATGAGCAGTTCTTC. Translating gives CASSQDRDSYNEQFF.

The gene calls are TRBV6-5 and TRBJ1-2; 9 bases line up with TRBD1. In germline, CDR1 is MNHEY, CDR2 SVGAGI. J lost 8 bases, V lost 0 bases, and 7 bases had no gene match. The CDR3 extends over 15 amino acids. The chain's CDR3 is CASSYSGQGIGGYTF. The CDR3 region has the DNA TGTGCCAGCAGTTACTCCGGACAGGGGATCGGGGGCTACACCTTC.

Written as DNA, the CDR3 is TGTGCCAGCAGCTTAGATTGGAGGCCGGAGGGGACGGGCTACGAGCAGTACTTC. This gives the protein CASSLDWRPEGTGYEQYF. The chain couples TRBV11-2 to TRBJ2-7; perhaps TRBD2 as D (6 bases). The V end lost 0 bases, the J end lost 3 bases, and 21 bases lay between the germline ends. The CDR3 has 18 amino acids. Germline CDR1 SGHAT, CDR2 FQNNGV. The variable domain in full, completed from reference TRBV11-2 and TRBJ2-7, reads EAGVAQSPRYKIIEKRQSVAFWCNPISGHATLYWYQQILGQGPKLLIQFQNNGVVDDSQLPKDRFSAERLKGVDSTLKIQPAKLEDSAVYLCASSLDWRPEGTGYEQYFGPGTRLTVT.

This clone was counted a single time. The V gene is TRBV10-3, the J gene TRBJ2-1; 8 nucleotides match TRBD1. This CDR3 has 18 amino acids. V lost 0 bases, J lost 3 bases, and 10 bases stayed unmatched. Looked up from germline, CDR1 is ENHRY and CDR2 is SYGVKD. CDR3 sequence (DNA): TGTGCCATCAGTGAGTCGAATCTGGGACAGGCAGTCTACAATGAGCAGTTCTTC. Its translation is CAISESNLGQAVYNEQFF.